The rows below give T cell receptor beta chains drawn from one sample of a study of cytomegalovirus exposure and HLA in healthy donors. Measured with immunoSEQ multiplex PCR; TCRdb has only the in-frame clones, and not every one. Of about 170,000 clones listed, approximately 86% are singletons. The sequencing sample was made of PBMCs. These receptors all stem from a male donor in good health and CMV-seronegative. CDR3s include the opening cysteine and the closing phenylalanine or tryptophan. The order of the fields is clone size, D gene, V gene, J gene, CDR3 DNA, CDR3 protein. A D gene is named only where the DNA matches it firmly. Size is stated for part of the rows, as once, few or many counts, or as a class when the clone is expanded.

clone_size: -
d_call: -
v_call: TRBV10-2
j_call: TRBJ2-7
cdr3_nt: TGCGCCAGCAGTGAGTCTCCCCAGGGCCACTTATCCTACGAGCAGTACTTC
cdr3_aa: CASSESPQGHLSYEQYF

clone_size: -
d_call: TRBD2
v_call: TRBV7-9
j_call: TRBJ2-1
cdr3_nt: TGTGCCAGCAGCTTTTATCGGGAGGCTGTCGAGCAGTTCTTC
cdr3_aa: CASSFYREAVEQFF

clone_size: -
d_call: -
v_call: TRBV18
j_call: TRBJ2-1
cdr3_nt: TGTGCCAGCTCACCCGGGACATTCGATGAGCAGTTCTTC
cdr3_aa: CASSPGTFDEQFF

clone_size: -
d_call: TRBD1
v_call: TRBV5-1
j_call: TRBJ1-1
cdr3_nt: TGCGCCAGCAGCTTGGAAGGGGGCAAAGCTGAAGCTTTCTTT
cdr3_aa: CASSLEGGKAEAFF

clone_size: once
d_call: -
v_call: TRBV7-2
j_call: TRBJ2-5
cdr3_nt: TGTGCCAGCAGCTTAGCTCCGGGGGAGACCCAGTACTTC
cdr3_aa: CASSLAPGETQYF

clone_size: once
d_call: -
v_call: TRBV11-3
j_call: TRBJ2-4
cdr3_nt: TGTGCCAGCAGCCTAGGGGGGGACATTCAGTACTTC
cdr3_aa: CASSLGGDIQYF

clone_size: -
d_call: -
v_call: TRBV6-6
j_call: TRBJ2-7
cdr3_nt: TGTGCCAGCACCCTGGGCCCCGTGGGCGAGCAGTACTTC
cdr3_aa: CASTLGPVGEQYF

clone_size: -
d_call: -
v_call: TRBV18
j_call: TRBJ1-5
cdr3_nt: TGTGCCAGCTCACCACCAGGGACTTTCAATCAGCCCCAGCATTTT
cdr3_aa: CASSPPGTFNQPQHF

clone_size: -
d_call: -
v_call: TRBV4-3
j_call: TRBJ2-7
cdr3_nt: TGCGCCAGCAGCCAAGGGAGCACTTCCTACGAGCAGTACTTC
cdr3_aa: CASSQGSTSYEQYF

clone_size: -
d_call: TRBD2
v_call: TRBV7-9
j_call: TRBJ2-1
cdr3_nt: TGTGCCAGCAGCTCGGTAGCGGGAGGGGCCGATGAGCAGTTCTTC
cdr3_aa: CASSSVAGGADEQFF

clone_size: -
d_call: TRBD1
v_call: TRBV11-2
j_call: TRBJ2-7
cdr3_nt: TGTGCCAGCAGCAGAGGACAGGGGGGAGGGAGCGAGCAGTACTTC
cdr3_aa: CASSRGQGGGSEQYF

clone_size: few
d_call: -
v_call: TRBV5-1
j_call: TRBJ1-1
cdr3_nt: TGCGCCAGCAGCTTGTTAGCGGGGACGGTAGACACTGAAGCTTTCTTT
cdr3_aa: CASSLLAGTVDTEAFF

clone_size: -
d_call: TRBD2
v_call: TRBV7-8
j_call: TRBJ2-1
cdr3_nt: TGTGCCAGCAGCTTTAAATTAGGACTAGCGGGAGGGCCGAAAGCCAATGAGCAGTTCTTC
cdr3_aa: CASSFKLGLAGGPKANEQFF

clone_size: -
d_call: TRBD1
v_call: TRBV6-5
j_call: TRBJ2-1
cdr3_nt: TGTGCCACAAGGGAGACAGGGGGTACCTACAATGAGCAGTTCTTC
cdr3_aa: CATRETGGTYNEQFF

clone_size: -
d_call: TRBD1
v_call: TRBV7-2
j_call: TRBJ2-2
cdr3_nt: TGTGCCAGCAGCTTTCACAGGGGACAACCGAACACCGGGGAGCTGTTTTTT
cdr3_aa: CASSFHRGQPNTGELFF

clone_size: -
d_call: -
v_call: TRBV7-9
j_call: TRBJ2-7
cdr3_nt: TGTGCCAGCAGCTTTTTCGGTGGACAATACGAGCAGTACTTC
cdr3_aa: CASSFFGGQYEQYF

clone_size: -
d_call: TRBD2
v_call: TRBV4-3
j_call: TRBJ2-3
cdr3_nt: TGCGCCAGCAGCCAAGAATTTGCGACTAGCGGGAGGATTCCAGATACGCAGTATTTT
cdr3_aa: CASSQEFATSGRIPDTQYF

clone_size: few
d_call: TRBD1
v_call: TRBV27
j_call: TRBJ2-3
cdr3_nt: TGTGCCAGCAGTGCAACAGGGGCTCCCACAGATACGCAGTATTTT
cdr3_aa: CASSATGAPTDTQYF

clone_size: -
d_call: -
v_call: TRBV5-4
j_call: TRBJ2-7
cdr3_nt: TGTGCCAGCAGCTTCGCCTTGGGGGGTGGGACCTACGAGCAGTACTTC
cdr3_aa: CASSFALGGGTYEQYF

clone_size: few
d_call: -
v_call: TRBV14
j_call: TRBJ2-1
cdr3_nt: TGTGCCAGCAGCGCGAACCGGCGGGCCGTTGAGCAGTTCTTC
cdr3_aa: CASSANRRAVEQFF

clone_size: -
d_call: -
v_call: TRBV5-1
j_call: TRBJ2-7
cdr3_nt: TGCGCCAGCAGCTTTCATGGGGCAGCCGAGCAGTACTTC
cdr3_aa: CASSFHGAAEQYF

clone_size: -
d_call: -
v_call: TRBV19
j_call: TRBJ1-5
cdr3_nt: TGTGCCAGTAAGCAGGGGATGAACAATCAGCCCCAGCATTTT
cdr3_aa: CASKQGMNNQPQHF

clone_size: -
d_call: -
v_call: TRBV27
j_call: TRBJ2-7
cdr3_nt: TGTGCCACCAGACAGGCGCCTTCCTACGAGCAGTACTTC
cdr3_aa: CATRQAPSYEQYF

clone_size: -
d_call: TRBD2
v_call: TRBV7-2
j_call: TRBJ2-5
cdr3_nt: TGTGCCAGCAGCTTAGCCACTAGCGGGAAGGAAAAGACCCAGTACTTC
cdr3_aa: CASSLATSGKEKTQYF

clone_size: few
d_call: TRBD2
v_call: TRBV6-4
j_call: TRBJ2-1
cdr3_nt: TGTGCCAGCAGTGAACTAGCGGGAGTAGGTGAGCAGTTCTTC
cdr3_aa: CASSELAGVGEQFF

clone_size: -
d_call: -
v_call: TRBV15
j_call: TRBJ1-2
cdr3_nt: TGTGCCACCAGCGGAGGGGAGGGACACTTTGTCTATGGCTACACCTTC
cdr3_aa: CATSGGEGHFVYGYTF

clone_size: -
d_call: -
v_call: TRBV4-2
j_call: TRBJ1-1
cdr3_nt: TGTGCCAGCAGCCGAAGGGGACTGGACACTGAAGCTTTCTTT
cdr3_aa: CASSRRGLDTEAFF

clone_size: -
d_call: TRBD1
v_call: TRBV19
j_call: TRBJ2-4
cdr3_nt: TGTGCCAGTAGGACTCAGGGACAGGGGGCCGGAAACATTCAGTACTTC
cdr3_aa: CASRTQGQGAGNIQYF

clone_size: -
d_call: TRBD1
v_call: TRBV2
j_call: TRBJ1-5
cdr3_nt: TGTGCCAGCAGTGTTGGGGCAGGGGGCTGGCAGCCCCAGCATTTT
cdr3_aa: CASSVGAGGWQPQHF

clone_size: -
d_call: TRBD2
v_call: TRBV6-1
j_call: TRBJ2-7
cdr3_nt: TGTGCCAGCAGGAGGGCGGGGGGGGAAACCTACGAGCAGTACTTC
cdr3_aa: CASRRAGGETYEQYF

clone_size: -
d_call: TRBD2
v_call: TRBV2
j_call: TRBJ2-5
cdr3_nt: TGTGCCAGCAGTGAATCCTTCAGCGGGGGGTACCAAGAGACCCAGTACTTC
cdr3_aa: CASSESFSGGYQETQYF

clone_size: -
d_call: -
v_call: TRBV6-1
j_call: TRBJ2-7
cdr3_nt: TGTGCCAGCAGTGAAGCGGCAGCGGACTACGAGCAGTACTTC
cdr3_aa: CASSEAAADYEQYF

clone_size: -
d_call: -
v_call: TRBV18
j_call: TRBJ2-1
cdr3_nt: TGTGCCAGCTCCCCCCTAACCGTCAATGAGCAGTTCTTC
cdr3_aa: CASSPLTVNEQFF

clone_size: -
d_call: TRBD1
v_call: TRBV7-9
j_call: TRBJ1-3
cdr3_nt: TGTGCCAGCAGCCTTACTGACAGGGTCAGAAACACCATATATTTT
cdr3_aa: CASSLTDRVRNTIYF

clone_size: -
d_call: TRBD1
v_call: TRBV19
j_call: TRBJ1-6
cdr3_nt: TGTGCCAGTAGTATTACAGGGGTGGATAATTCACCCCTCCACTTT
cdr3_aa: CASSITGVDNSPLHF

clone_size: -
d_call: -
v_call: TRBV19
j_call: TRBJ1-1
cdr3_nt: TGTGCCAGTAGTATAGATCAGGGATTGGAAGCTTTCTTT
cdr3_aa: CASSIDQGLEAFF

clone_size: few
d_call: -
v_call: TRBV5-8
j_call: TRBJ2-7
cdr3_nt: TGTGCCAGCAGCACCGACAGGTTCTTACGCGAGCAGTACTTC
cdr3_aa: CASSTDRFLREQYF

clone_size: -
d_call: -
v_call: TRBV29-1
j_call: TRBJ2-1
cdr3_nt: TGCAGCGTTGTCGGTAGGGAGAAGTTCTTC
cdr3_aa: CSVVGREKFF

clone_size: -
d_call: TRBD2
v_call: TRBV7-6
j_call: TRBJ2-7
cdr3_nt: TGTGCCAGCAGCTTAGGGGGGACTAGGGCCTACGAGCAGTACTTC
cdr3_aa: CASSLGGTRAYEQYF

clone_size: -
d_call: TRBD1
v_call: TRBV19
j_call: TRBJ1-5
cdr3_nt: TGTGCCAGTAGTATCCGGGACAGGGGAAATCAGCCCCAGCATTTT
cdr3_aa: CASSIRDRGNQPQHF

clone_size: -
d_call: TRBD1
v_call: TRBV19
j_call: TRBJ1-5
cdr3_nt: TGTGCCAGTAGGTATGCCGGGACAGGGGGCAATCAGCCCCAGCATTTT
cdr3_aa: CASRYAGTGGNQPQHF

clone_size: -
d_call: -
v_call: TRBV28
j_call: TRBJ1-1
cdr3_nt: TGTGCCAGCAGTTTATCGTTAGGGAGGAACACTGAAGCTTTCTTT
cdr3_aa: CASSLSLGRNTEAFF

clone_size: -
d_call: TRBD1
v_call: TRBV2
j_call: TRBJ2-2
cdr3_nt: TGTGCCAGCAGTCCCAGGACAGGGGGCATTAAAGGGGAGCTGTTTTTT
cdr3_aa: CASSPRTGGIKGELFF

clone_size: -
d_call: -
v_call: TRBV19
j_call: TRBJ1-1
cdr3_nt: TGTGCCGTCCGAACGGGGGTGAACACTGAAGCTTTCTTT
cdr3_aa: CAVRTGVNTEAFF

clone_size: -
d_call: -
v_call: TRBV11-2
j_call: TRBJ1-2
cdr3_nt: TGTGCCAGCAGCCCCGACGGGGTGGGTGCAGGCGGCTACACCTTC
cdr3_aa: CASSPDGVGAGGYTF

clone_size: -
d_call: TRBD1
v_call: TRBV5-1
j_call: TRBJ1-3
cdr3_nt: TGCGCCAGCAGCTCCGGTACAGGGGCGCACTCTGGAAACACCATATATTTT
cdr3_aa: CASSSGTGAHSGNTIYF

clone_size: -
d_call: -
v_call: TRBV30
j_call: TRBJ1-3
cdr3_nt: TGTGCCTGGACCCCCGGGAACACCATATATTTT
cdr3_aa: CAWTPGNTIYF

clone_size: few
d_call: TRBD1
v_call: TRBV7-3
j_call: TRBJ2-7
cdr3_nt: TGTGCCAGCAGCTTAACCGGGACAGGGCACGAGCAGTACTTC
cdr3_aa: CASSLTGTGHEQYF

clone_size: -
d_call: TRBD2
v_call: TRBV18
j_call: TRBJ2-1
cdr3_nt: TGTGCCAGCTCACCGCGGGGGGTTGCGCGACTAGCGGAATCTCCACAGTTCTTC
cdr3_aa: CASSPRGVARLAESPQFF

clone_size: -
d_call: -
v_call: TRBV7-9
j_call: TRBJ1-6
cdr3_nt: TGTGCCAGCAGCTATGGCGTCACCCGACAGGATTTGAATTCACCCCTCCACTTT
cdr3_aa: CASSYGVTRQDLNSPLHF

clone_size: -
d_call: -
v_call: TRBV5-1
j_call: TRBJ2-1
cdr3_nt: TGCGCCAGCAGCTTGGTTCCGGGGGGCTACTCCTACAATGAGCAGTTCTTC
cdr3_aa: CASSLVPGGYSYNEQFF